This passage covers 28 T cell receptor beta chains from one sample sequenced in a study of beta chain features in type 1 diabetes. These receptors have no identified antigens. Regarding the study as a whole: Among all four CD4+ subsets, Type 1 diabetes patients had TCRB CDR3s that were moderately but significantly shorter.

Every bit of the isolated RNA underwent reverse transcription, so sequencing read expressed TCRB transcripts. Profiled with immunoSEQ multiplex PCR; TCRdb holds only in-frame clones, not every one. The sample records 300,000 to 450,000 clones, 8.5% to 10% being singletons. The material sequenced was central memory CD4+ T cells from blood. The receptors come from a man aged 25-45 years with type 1 diabetes.

This clone was observed many times. The rearrangement uses TRBV25-1 and TRBJ2-7, with a weak D call TRBD2 (5 bases). There are 15 residues in the CDR3. V was pared by 4 bases and J by 2 bases, with 15 bases between. The germline CDR1 and CDR2 sequences are MGHDK and SYGVNS. CDR3 sequence (DNA): TGTGCCAGCAGTGGAGGGCAGTTGAGCACCTACGAGCAGTACTTC. This translates into CASSGGQLSTYEQYF.

This clone was counted only a few times. V usage is TRBV7-2 and J usage is TRBJ2-7; D ambiguous. This CDR3 has 13 residues. Trimming removed 5 bases at V and 4 bases at J, with 12 bases between. CDR1 is SGHTA and CDR2 is FQGNSA in the germline V gene. The CDR3 protein is CASSPRSDYEQYF. The CDR3 region has the DNA TGTGCCAGCAGCCCAAGATCTGATTACGAGCAGTACTTC.

The chain couples TRBV6-5 to TRBJ1-1, with D unclear. The germline V gene has CDR1 MNHEY and CDR2 SVGAGI. The CDR3 is 15 amino acids. The germline V and J ends were trimmed by 6 bases and 0 bases, with 14 bases remaining between them. Here the CDR3 DNA reads TGTGCCAGCAGGCCCCGGGTAGGGATGAACACTGAAGCTTTCTTT. As protein: CASRPRVGMNTEAFF.

This clone was counted at least ten times. This sequence joins TRBV7-9 and TRBJ2-1; D is unresolved. This CDR3 has 11 amino acids. CDR1 is SEHNR, CDR2 FQNEAQ, per germline (reference sequence). The V and J ends lost 5 bases and 10 bases respectively, with 9 bases between them. In nucleotides, the CDR3 is TGTGCCAGCAGCCAGTACAGCGAGCAGTTCTTC. The encoded protein is CASSQYSEQFF.

V usage is TRBV4-3 and J usage is TRBJ2-5; D may be TRBD1 (5 bases). Per germline, CDR1 LGHNA and CDR2 YSLEER. Trimming shortened V by 0 bases and J by 7 bases, and 15 bases separated the two germline ends. This CDR3 region has 15 residues. In DNA, the CDR3 is TGCGCCAGCAGCCAAGATAACTGGGGCGCAGGGACCCAGTACTTC. Protein product: CASSQDNWGAGTQYF.

About this clone: One end of the junction does not line up with germline, which may come from a read error. This chain connects TRBV5-1 to TRBJ2-7, with 7 bases fitting TRBD1. Per the germline V gene, CDR1 is SGHRS and CDR2 is YFSETQ. The CDR3 runs to 14 residues. The CDR3, as DNA: TGCGCCAGCAGCTTAAACAGGGGATCGGACGAGCGGTACTTC. Its protein product is CASSLNRGSDERYF.

The chain uses TRBV6-5 and TRBJ2-1; perhaps TRBD2 as D (5 bases). The CDR3 extends over 13 amino acids. V shed 8 bases and J shed 2 bases, with 10 bases lying between them. The germline gives CDR1 MNHEY, CDR2 SVGAGI. The CDR3 DNA reads as TGTGCCAGCGAGGGAACCCCCTACAATGAGCAGTTCTTC. This encodes CASEGTPYNEQFF.

This clone turned up a few times. The chain uses TRBV6-5 and TRBJ2-7, with TRBD1 matching over 7 bases. V gave up 0 bases and J gave up 4 bases; unmatched junction bases: 6. The length of the CDR3 is 15 residues. Germline loops: CDR1 MNHEY, CDR2 SVGAGI. CDR3 in DNA: TGTGCCAGCAGTTACTCGGGGAAGGGGGCGTACGAGCAGTACTTC. It specifies CASSYSGKGAYEQYF.

This clone has just a few counts. CDR3 in DNA: TGTGCCATCAAGATTGAAACGGGAGGGCCGGTATCAACCGGGGAGCTGTTTTTT. This sequence encodes CAIKIETGGPVSTGELFF. This sequence joins TRBV10-3 and TRBJ2-2; TRBD2 aligns across 8 bases. Germline V gives CDR1 ENHRY, CDR2 SYGVKD. The junction had 18 bases not matched to a gene; V was cut back by 7 bases and J by 5 bases. This CDR3 contains 18 residues.

The rearrangement uses TRBV6-5 and TRBJ2-7, with 8 bases identical to TRBD2. The CDR3 is 15 amino acids. The junction had 9 bases not matched to a gene; V was cut back by 1 base and J by 7 bases. CDR1 and CDR2 from the germline V gene are MNHEY and SVGAGI. CDR3 protein: CASSYYGAGAGEQYF. DNA of the CDR3: TGTGCCAGCAGTTACTACGGAGCGGGAGCGGGAGAGCAGTACTTC.

The sample holds many counts of this clone. The chain has TRBV7-9 and TRBJ2-7, with D hard to call. Germline lookup yields CDR1 SEHNR and CDR2 FQNEAQ (reference sequence). The V gene lost 1 base and the J gene lost 0 bases, with 13 bases spanning the gap. The CDR3 spans 16 residues. CDR3 sequence reads: CASSLVSGMSSYEQYF. The CDR3 coding sequence is TGTGCCAGCAGCTTAGTTTCGGGTATGAGCTCCTACGAGCAGTACTTC.

This clone was seen a handful of times. The chain joins TRBV11-3 to TRBJ2-5, with D hard to call. The CDR3 sequence is 14 residues long. V dropped 1 base and J dropped 2 bases, with 8 bases sitting between them. Germline values: CDR1 SGHNT, CDR2 YENEEA. This CDR3 reads CASSLVDLQETQYF. CDR3 nucleotide sequence: TGTGCCAGCAGCTTAGTTGATCTACAAGAGACCCAGTACTTC.

This chain joins TRBV10-3 and TRBJ2-6; weak D call: TRBD2 (5 bases). V lost 4 bases to trimming and J lost 0 bases, with 16 bases between them. The CDR3 length is 18 residues. CDR1 and CDR2 (germline): ENHRY, SYGVKD. CDR3 region: CAISAAVGKDSGANVLTF. The CDR3 DNA is TGTGCCATCAGTGCAGCGGTGGGTAAAGACTCTGGGGCCAACGTCCTGACTTTC.

This clone appeared many times. The V call is TRBV5-1, the J call TRBJ1-1; no clear D. CDR3 length equals 13 residues. Germline values: CDR1 SGHRS, CDR2 YFSETQ. V was cut by 5 bases and J by 4 bases, with 12 bases left in between. In DNA, the CDR3 is TGCGCCAGCAGTGTCAAAGGTATCACTGAAGCTTTCTTT. Protein product: CASSVKGITEAFF.

This clone has only a few counts. The rearrangement joins TRBV9 to TRBJ2-2; possibly TRBD2 for D (6 bases). The germline gives CDR1 SGDLS, CDR2 YYNGEE. The CDR3 loop spans 15 amino acids. Trimming cost V 4 bases and J 3 bases, with 13 bases left between them. The chain's CDR3 is CASSPGGVDTGELFF. For the CDR3, the DNA is TGTGCCAGCAGCCCCGGGGGAGTGGACACCGGGGAGCTGTTTTTT. The whole variable domain, filled in from reference TRBV9 and TRBJ2-2, reads DSGVTQTPKHLITATGQRVTLRCSPRSGDLSVYWYQQSLDQGLQFLIQYYNGEERAKGNILERFSAQQFPDLHSELNLSSLELGDSALYFCASSPGGVDTGELFFGEGSRLTVL.

V usage is TRBV7-2 and J usage is TRBJ2-1; perhaps TRBD2 as D (6 bases). Germline values: CDR1 SGHTA, CDR2 FQGNSA. The CDR3 contains 16 residues. V was clipped by 4 bases and J by 4 bases, with 17 bases between them. CDR3 sequence: CASSSSGGYGYNEQFF. CDR3 in DNA: TGTGCCAGCAGCTCATCAGGAGGGTATGGATACAATGAGCAGTTCTTC. The full variable domain, rest sourced from reference TRBV7-2 and TRBJ2-1, is GAGVSQSPSNKVTEKGKDVELRCDPISGHTALYWYRQSLGQGLEFLIYFQGNSAPDKSGLPSDRFSAERTGGSVSTLTIQRTQQEDSAVYLCASSSSGGYGYNEQFFGPGTRLTVL.

This clone occurred a few times. V gene TRBV18 combines with J gene TRBJ2-3; 7 nucleotides line up with TRBD2. CDR1 is KGHSH, CDR2 LQKENI, per germline. The CDR3 length is 12 residues. CDR3 residues: CAGAGETDTQYF. DNA of the CDR3: TGTGCTGGGGCGGGAGAAACAGATACGCAGTATTTT.

This clone has more than one count but fewer than ten. The same CDR3 also results from other DNA sequences found in this sample. The rearrangement uses TRBV4-2 and TRBJ1-5; no reliable D call. The CDR3 spans 16 residues. Trimming took off 0 bases at V and 2 bases at J, with 11 bases between the two ends. Germline CDR1 LGHNA, CDR2 YNFKEQ. The CDR3 coding sequence is TGTGCCAGCAGCCAAGATCGCGGGGAAGGCAATCAGCCCCAGCATTTT. Translation gives CASSQDRGEGNQPQHF.

The sample holds a few counts of this clone. The chain employs TRBV7-9 and TRBJ2-1; TRBD2 matches 7 bases. The V and J ends lost 5 bases and 9 bases, in that order; junction bases with no gene match: 16. CDR1 is SEHNR and CDR2 is FQNEAQ in the germline V gene (reference sequence). The CDR3 is 16 amino acids. CDR3 residues: CASSQGGQRDRSEQFF. CDR3 coding DNA: TGTGCCAGCAGCCAAGGAGGTCAGCGGGATCGCTCTGAGCAGTTCTTC.

This clone was counted between two and nine times. The V gene is TRBV27, the J gene TRBJ1-6; TRBD1 matches at 7 bases. Germline V gene sequence: CDR1 MNHEY, CDR2 SMNVEV (reference sequence). The V and J ends lost 5 bases and 1 base, in that order; junction bases with no gene match: 17. The length of the CDR3 is 20 residues. CDR3 bases: TGTGCCAGCAGTCTACGAAGCACAGGGGAAGGGAGGTCCTATAATTCACCCCTCCACTTT. Translating gives CASSLRSTGEGRSYNSPLHF.

This clone was seen many times. The V and J genes are TRBV7-9 and TRBJ2-6; D unresolved. V gave up 8 bases and J gave up 2 bases, with 4 bases separating them. Germline assignment: CDR1 SEHNR and CDR2 FQNEAQ (reference sequence). This CDR3 spans 12 amino acids. CDR3 protein: CASGAGANVLTF. CDR3 bases: TGTGCCAGCGGGGCTGGGGCCAACGTCCTGACTTTC. The variable domain in full, completed from reference TRBV7-9 and TRBJ2-6, reads DTGVSQNPRHKITKRGQNVTFRCDPISEHNRLYWYRQTLGQGPEFLTYFQNEAQLEKSRLLSDRFSAERPKGSFSTLEIQRTEQGDSAMYLCASGAGANVLTFGAGSRLTVL.

This clone was seen many times. Other nucleotide sequences in the sample specify the same CDR3. The J gene is TRBJ2-6, the V gene TRBV7-9; D is undetermined. CDR1 is SEHNR and CDR2 is FQNEAQ in the germline V gene (reference sequence). Trimming took 5 bases from V and 0 from J, leaving 2 bases between them. CDR3 length: 13 residues. Here the CDR3 DNA reads TGTGCCAGCAGCAGCTCTGGGGCCAACGTCCTGACTTTC. This codes for CASSSSGANVLTF.

This clone appeared a few times. J is TRBJ1-5 and V is TRBV29-1; perhaps TRBD1 as D (6 bases). CDR1 and CDR2 (germline): SQVTM, ANQGSEA. V lost 6 bases and J lost 0, with 9 bases in between. There are 13 residues in the CDR3. The CDR3 region is CSVQGNSNQPQHF. The CDR3 bases are TGCAGCGTGCAGGGGAATAGCAATCAGCCCCAGCATTTT.

This rearrangement joins TRBV29-1 to TRBJ2-3; no definite D call. The germline CDR1 and CDR2 sequences are SQVTM and ANQGSEA. The CDR3 is 14 residues long. V lost 3 bases and J 1 base, leaving 11 bases between the germline ends. The DNA for the CDR3 is TGCAGCGTTGAGCCCGGCGTGGGCACAGATACGCAGTATTTT. This gives the protein CSVEPGVGTDTQYF.

The gene calls are TRBV6-1 and TRBJ2-2; D is uncertain. V lost 7 bases and J lost 8, with 8 bases in between. This CDR3 comprises 11 residues. Germline V gene sequence: CDR1 MNHNS, CDR2 SASEGT. CDR3 DNA: TGTGCCAGCACCCATTCGGGGGAGCTGTTTTTT. Translated: CASTHSGELFF.

DNA for the CDR3: TGTGCCAGCAGCCACGGACAGGGGAAGACAGATACGCAGTATTTT. This encodes CASSHGQGKTDTQYF. This chain joins TRBV7-2 and TRBJ2-3; 9 bases fit TRBD1. V lost 5 bases and J lost 3; bases outside the gene matches: 6. The CDR3 length is 15 residues. CDR1 and CDR2 from the germline V gene are SGHTA and FQGNSA.

In its sample, this clone was seen many times. Germline is not matched at one junction end, which may reflect a read error. J is TRBJ1-1 and V is TRBV29-1; 7 bases map to TRBD1. Germline V CDR1 and CDR2: SQVTM, ANQGSEA. The CDR3 is 12 residues long. The CDR3 DNA reads as TGCAGCGCTGAAGGGGGCACCCATGAAGCTTTCTTT. This gives the protein CSAEGGTHEAFF.

This clone was detected ten times or more. This rearrangement joins TRBV10-3 to TRBJ2-3; D unresolved. There are 14 residues in the CDR3. Germline V gene lookup returns CDR1 ENHRY and CDR2 SYGVKD. V lost 8 bases and J 4 bases, leaving 16 bases between the germline ends. Here the CDR3 reads CAIGRSGWSDTQYF. Here the CDR3 DNA reads TGTGCCATCGGTCGGTCAGGTTGGTCAGATACGCAGTATTTT.